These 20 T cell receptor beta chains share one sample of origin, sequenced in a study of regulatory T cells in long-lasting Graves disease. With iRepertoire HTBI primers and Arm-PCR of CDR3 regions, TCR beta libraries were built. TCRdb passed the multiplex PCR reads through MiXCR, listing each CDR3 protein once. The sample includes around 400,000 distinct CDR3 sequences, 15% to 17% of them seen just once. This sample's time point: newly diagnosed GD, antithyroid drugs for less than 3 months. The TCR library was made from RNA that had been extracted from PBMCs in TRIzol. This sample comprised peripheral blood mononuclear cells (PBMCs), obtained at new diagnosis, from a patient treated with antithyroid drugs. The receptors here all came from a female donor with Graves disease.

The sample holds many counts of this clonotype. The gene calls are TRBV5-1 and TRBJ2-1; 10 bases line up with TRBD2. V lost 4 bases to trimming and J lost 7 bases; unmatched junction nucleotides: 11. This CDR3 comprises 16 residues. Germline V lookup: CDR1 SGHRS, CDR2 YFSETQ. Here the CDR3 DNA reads TGCGCCAGCAGCCATAGCGGGAGGTATGGTATAAATGAGCAGTTCTTC. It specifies CASSHSGRYGINEQFF.

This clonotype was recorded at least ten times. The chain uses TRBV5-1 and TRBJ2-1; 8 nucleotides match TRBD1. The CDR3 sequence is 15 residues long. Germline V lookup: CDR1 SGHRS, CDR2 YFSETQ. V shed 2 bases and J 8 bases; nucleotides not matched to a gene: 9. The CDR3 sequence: CASSFRKQGVHEQFF. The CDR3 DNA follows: TGCGCCAGCAGCTTCCGTAAACAGGGGGTCCATGAGCAGTTCTTC.

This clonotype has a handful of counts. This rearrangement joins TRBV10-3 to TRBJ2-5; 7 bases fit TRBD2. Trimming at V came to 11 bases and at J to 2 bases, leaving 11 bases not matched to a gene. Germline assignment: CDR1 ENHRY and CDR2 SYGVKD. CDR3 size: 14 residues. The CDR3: CAAARTSDQETQYF. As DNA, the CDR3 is TGTGCCGCCGCAAGGACTAGTGATCAAGAGACCCAGTACTTC.

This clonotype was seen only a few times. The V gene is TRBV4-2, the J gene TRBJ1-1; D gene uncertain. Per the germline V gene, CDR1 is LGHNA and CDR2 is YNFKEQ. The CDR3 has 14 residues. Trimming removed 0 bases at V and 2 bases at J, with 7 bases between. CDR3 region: CASSQDRYNTEAFF. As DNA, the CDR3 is TGTGCCAGCAGCCAAGATCGGTATAACACTGAAGCTTTCTTT.

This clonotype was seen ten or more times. The CDR3 DNA is TGCAGCGTTCGAAGCACAGGGGAGCTGTTTTTT. It is translated as CSVRSTGELFF. The rearrangement uses TRBV29-1 and TRBJ2-2; no firm D call. This CDR3 is built from 11 residues. V lost 5 bases and J lost 8, with 9 bases in between. CDR1 and CDR2 from the germline V gene are SQVTM and ANQGSEA.

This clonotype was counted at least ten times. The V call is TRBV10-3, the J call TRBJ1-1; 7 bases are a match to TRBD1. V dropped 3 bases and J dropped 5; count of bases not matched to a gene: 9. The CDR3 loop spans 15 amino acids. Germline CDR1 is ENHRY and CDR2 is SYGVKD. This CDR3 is CAISDTPTGQTEAFF. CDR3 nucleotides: TGTGCCATCAGTGATACCCCGACAGGGCAAACTGAAGCTTTCTTT.

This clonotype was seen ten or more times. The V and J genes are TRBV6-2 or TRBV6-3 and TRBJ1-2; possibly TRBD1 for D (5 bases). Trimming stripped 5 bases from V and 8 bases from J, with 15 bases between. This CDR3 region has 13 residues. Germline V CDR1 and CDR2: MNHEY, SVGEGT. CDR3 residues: CASSESGPKGYTF. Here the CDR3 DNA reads TGTGCCAGCAGTGAATCAGGGCCGAAGGGCTACACCTTC.

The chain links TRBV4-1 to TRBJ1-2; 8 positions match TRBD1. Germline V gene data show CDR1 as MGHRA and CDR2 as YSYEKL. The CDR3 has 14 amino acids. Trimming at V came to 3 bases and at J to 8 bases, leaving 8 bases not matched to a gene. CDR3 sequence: CASSHRTGSRGYTF. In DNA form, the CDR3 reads TGCGCCAGCAGCCACCGGACAGGGTCACGAGGCTACACCTTC.

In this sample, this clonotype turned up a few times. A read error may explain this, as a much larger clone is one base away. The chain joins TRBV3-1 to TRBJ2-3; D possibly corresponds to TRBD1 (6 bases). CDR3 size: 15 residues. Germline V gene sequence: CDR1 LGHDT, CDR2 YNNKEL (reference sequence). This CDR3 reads CANSQDQGSADTQYF. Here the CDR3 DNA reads TGTGCCAACAGCCAAGATCAGGGGAGCGCAGATACGCAGTATTTT.

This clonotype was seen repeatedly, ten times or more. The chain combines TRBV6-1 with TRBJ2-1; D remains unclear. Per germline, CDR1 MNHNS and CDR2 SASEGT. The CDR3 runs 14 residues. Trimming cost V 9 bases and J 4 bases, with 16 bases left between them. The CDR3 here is CASLGSWVYNEQFF. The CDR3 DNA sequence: TGTGCCAGTTTGGGTAGTTGGGTATACAATGAGCAGTTCTTC.

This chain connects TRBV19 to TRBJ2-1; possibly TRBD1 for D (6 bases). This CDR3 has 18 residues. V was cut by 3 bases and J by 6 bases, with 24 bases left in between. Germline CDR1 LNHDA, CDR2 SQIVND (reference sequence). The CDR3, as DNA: TGTGCCAGTAGTATGTTCAGTTCTGGGGCAGGGGAAACCAATGAGCAGTTCTTC. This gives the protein CASSMFSSGAGETNEQFF.

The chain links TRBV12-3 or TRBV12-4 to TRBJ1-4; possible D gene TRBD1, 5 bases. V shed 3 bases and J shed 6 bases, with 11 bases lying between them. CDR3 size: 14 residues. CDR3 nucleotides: TGTGCCAGCAGTTTTTCGGGGGGGGATGAAAAACTGTTTTTT. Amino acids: CASSFSGGDEKLFF.

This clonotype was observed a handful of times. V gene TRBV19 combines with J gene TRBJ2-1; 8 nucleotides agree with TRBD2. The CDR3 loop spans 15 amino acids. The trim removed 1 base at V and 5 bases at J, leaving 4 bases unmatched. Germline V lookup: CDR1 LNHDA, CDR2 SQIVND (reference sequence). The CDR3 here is CASSIALAANNEQFF. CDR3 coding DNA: TGTGCCAGTAGTATAGCACTAGCGGCTAACAATGAGCAGTTCTTC.

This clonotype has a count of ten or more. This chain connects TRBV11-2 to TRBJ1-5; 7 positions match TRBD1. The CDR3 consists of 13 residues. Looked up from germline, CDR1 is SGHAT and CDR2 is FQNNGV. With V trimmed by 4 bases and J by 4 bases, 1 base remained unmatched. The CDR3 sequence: CASSSGGNQPQHF. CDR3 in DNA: TGTGCCAGCAGCTCAGGGGGAAATCAGCCCCAGCATTTT.

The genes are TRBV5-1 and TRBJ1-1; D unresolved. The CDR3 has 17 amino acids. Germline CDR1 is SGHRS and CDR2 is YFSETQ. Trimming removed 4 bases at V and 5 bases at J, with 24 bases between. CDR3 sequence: CASSPHYLTPGRTEAFF. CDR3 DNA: TGCGCCAGCAGCCCCCACTACTTGACACCTGGTCGGACTGAAGCTTTCTTT.

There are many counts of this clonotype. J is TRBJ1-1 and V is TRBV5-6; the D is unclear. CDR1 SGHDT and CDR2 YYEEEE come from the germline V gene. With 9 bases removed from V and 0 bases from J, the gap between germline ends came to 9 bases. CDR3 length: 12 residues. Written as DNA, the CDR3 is TGTGCCACCAACCGCATGAACACTGAAGCTTTCTTT. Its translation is CATNRMNTEAFF.

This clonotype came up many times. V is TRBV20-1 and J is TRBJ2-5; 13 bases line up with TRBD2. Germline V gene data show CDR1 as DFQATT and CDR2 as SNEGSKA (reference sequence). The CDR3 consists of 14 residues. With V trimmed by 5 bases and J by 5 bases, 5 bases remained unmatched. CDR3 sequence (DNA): TGCAGTGCTCCTGGGACTAGCGGGATGGAGACCCAGTACTTC. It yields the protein CSAPGTSGMETQYF.

CDR3 region: CASSPRGGHFNRETQYF. The CDR3 DNA reads as TGTGCCAGCAGCCCCCGAGGGGGACACTTCAATAGGGAGACCCAGTACTTC. The chain carries TRBV9 and TRBJ2-1, with a tentative D call TRBD1 (6 bases). The better agreement between TRBJ2-5 and the DNA end casts doubt on the J call. Germline CDR1 is SGDLS and CDR2 is YYNGEE. This CDR3 has 17 amino acids.

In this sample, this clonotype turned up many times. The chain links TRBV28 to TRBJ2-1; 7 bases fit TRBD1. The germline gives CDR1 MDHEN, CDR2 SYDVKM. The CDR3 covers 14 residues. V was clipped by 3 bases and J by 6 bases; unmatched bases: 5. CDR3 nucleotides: TGTGCCAGCAGTTTCCCGGACAGGTTCAATGAGCAGTTCTTC. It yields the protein CASSFPDRFNEQFF.

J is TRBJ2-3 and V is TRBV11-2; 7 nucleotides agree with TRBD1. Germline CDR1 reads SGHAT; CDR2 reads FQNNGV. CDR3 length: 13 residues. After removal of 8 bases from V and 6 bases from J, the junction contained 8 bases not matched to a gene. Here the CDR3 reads CASGTDPRDTQYF. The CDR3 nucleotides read TGTGCCAGCGGGACAGACCCCAGGGATACGCAGTATTTT. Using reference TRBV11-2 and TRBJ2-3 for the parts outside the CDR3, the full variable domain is EAGVAQSPRYKIIEKRQSVAFWCNPISGHATLYWYQQILGQGPKLLIQFQNNGVVDDSQLPKDRFSAERLKGVDSTLKIQPAKLEDSAVYLCASGTDPRDTQYFGPGTRLTVL.